Each of the 15 T cell receptor beta chains below was sequenced from the same sample in a study of response to subunit inactivated influenza vaccine. TCRdb re-called the RT-PCR reads with MiXCR, one entry per CDR3 protein. The sample shows 500,000 to 600,000 distinct CDR3 sequences, about 17% of them seen only once. The sample consisted of CD4+ T cells sorted from PBMCs, taken about 24 months after vaccination. These receptors originate from a man between 45 and 75 years old who received an inactivated influenza vaccine.

This clonotype was counted many times. The rearrangement links TRBV7-9 to TRBJ2-5; TRBD1 agrees at 9 bases. The CDR3 sequence is 15 residues long. Germline assignment: CDR1 SEHNR and CDR2 FQNEAQ (reference sequence). The junction had 6 bases not matched to a gene; V was cut back by 5 bases and J by 2 bases. The CDR3 bases are TGTGCCAGCAGCCCAGACAGGGGGATTCAAGAGACCCAGTACTTC. Its translation is CASSPDRGIQETQYF.

This rearrangement joins TRBV2 to TRBJ1-5; tentatively, D is TRBD1 (5 bases). The CDR3 loop spans 12 amino acids. The germline CDR1 and CDR2 sequences are SNHLY and FYNNEI. V was trimmed by 7 bases and J by 6 bases, leaving 10 bases between them. The CDR3 loop is CASKGELQPQHF. CDR3 DNA: TGTGCCAGCAAAGGGGAACTTCAGCCCCAGCATTTT.

This clonotype was seen a few times. The V gene is TRBV7-2, the J gene TRBJ2-7; 9 bases map to TRBD1. CDR3 length: 13 residues. Germline CDR1 SGHTA, CDR2 FQGNSA. The trim removed 4 bases at V and 11 bases at J, leaving 9 bases unmatched. The CDR3 DNA is TGTGCCAGCAGCTCACAGAGGACAGGGGAAAAGTACTTC. It codes for CASSSQRTGEKYF.

This clonotype was detected only a few times. The rearrangement links TRBV9 to TRBJ1-2; TRBD1 matches 9 bases. CDR3 length equals 15 residues. The J segment lost 5 bases and the V segment lost 3 bases, leaving 8 bases of the junction unmatched. The germline CDR1 and CDR2 sequences are SGDLS and YYNGEE. CDR3 residues: CASSEAGTGLYGYTF. In DNA form, the CDR3 reads TGTGCCAGCAGCGAAGCCGGGACAGGGTTATATGGCTACACCTTC.

In nucleotides, the CDR3 is TGCGCCAGCAGCCCCAGCGGCAGGGTTGCAGATACGCAGTATTTT. As protein: CASSPSGRVADTQYF. The gene calls are TRBV4-1 and TRBJ2-3; D tentatively reads TRBD1 or TRBD2 (5 bases each). In germline, CDR1 is MGHRA, CDR2 YSYEKL. V dropped 4 bases and J dropped 4 bases, with 15 bases sitting between them. The CDR3 loop spans 15 amino acids.

This clonotype has just a few counts. The CDR3, as DNA: TGCAGTGCTAGCCCCCTGATAGATGAGCAGTTCTTC. This encodes CSASPLIDEQFF. The chain recombines TRBV20-1 with TRBJ2-1; D gene uncertain. The V end lost 3 bases, the J end lost 8 bases, and 11 bases lay between the germline ends. This CDR3 has 12 amino acids. Germline CDR1 DFQATT, CDR2 SNEGSKA (reference sequence).

This clonotype was counted many times. The gene calls are TRBV9 and TRBJ2-1; D is tentatively TRBD1 or TRBD2 (5 bases each). Germline values: CDR1 SGDLS, CDR2 YYNGEE. Trimming removed 3 bases from V and 6 bases from J, with 16 bases in between. This CDR3 has 15 residues. CDR3 sequence reads: CASSDTPGRINEQFF. Here the CDR3 DNA reads TGTGCCAGCAGCGATACCCCGGGACGGATCAATGAGCAGTTCTTC. Full variable domain (remainder filled in from reference TRBV9 and TRBJ2-1): DSGVTQTPKHLITATGQRVTLRCSPRSGDLSVYWYQQSLDQGLQFLIQYYNGEERAKGNILERFSAQQFPDLHSELNLSSLELGDSALYFCASSDTPGRINEQFFGPGTRLTVL.

A few counts support this clonotype. V gene TRBV12-3 or TRBV12-4 combines with J gene TRBJ2-1, with 9 positions matching TRBD2. The CDR3 extends over 16 amino acids. V was pared by 1 base and J by 9 bases, with 10 bases of the junction left unmatched. DNA for the CDR3: TGTGCCAGCAGTTTAGGACCGGGACTAGCTCTCCCTGAGCAGTTCTTC. Encoded protein: CASSLGPGLALPEQFF.

This rearrangement joins TRBV7-2 to TRBJ1-2; possibly TRBD1 for D (5 bases). The length of the CDR3 is 13 residues. The germline gives CDR1 SGHTA, CDR2 FQGNSA. The ends were cut back, 5 bases at V and 8 bases at J, with 15 bases in the middle. The CDR3 nucleotides read TGTGCCAGCAGCCCTGCCCCAGGGAGGGGCTACACCTTC. Translation gives CASSPAPGRGYTF.

This clonotype was observed at least ten times. The V gene is TRBV3-1, the J gene TRBJ2-5, with D perhaps TRBD1 (5 bases). There are 13 residues in the CDR3. Between the trimmed V and J ends, which lost 7 bases and 1 base, there was a span of 10 bases. Germline assignment: CDR1 LGHDT and CDR2 YNNKEL (reference sequence). This chain's CDR3 is CASNRGIQETQYF. CDR3 bases: TGTGCCAGCAATAGGGGAATCCAAGAGACCCAGTACTTC.

The chain couples TRBV9 to TRBJ2-3; D possibly corresponds to TRBD2 (5 bases). The CDR3 loop spans 14 amino acids. With 0 bases removed from V and 6 bases from J, the gap between germline ends came to 11 bases. CDR1 is SGDLS, CDR2 YYNGEE, per germline. The CDR3 protein is CASSVANRGDTQYF. The CDR3 DNA reads as TGTGCCAGCAGCGTAGCTAACCGGGGTGATACGCAGTATTTT.

The chain recombines TRBV29-1 with TRBJ1-1; the D gene is possibly TRBD1 (6 bases). V was pared by 5 bases and J by 3 bases, with 16 bases between. The germline V gene has CDR1 SQVTM and CDR2 ANQGSEA. This CDR3 has 14 residues. CDR3 sequence: CSVSGVRRDTEAFF. As DNA, the CDR3 is TGCAGCGTTTCAGGGGTGAGGAGGGACACTGAAGCTTTCTTT.

The V and J genes are TRBV2 and TRBJ2-7; D uncertain. Trimming removed 7 bases from V and 2 bases from J, with 12 bases in between. The germline V gene encodes CDR1 SNHLY and CDR2 FYNNEI. The CDR3 is 13 residues long. Written as DNA, the CDR3 is TGTGCCAGCAACAATGGCAGAGCCTACGAGCAGTACTTC. It codes for CASNNGRAYEQYF.

This chain links TRBV9 with TRBJ2-2; TRBD2 agrees at 10 bases. Germline-derived CDR1 and CDR2 are SGDLS and YYNGEE. This CDR3 has 16 amino acids. After removal of 3 bases from V and 5 bases from J, the junction contained 7 bases not matched to a gene. CDR3 amino acids: CASSELSGRGTGELFF. The CDR3 nucleotides are TGTGCCAGCAGCGAATTAAGCGGGAGGGGTACCGGGGAGCTGTTTTTT.

This clonotype was observed a handful of times. The rearrangement uses TRBV10-3 and TRBJ2-2; TRBD1 is a possible D gene (6 bases). The germline CDR1 and CDR2 sequences are ENHRY and SYGVKD. The length of the CDR3 is 15 residues. V dropped 5 bases and J dropped 0 bases, with 10 bases sitting between them. The DNA for the CDR3 is TGTGCCATCAGTAGGACAGAAACGAACACCGGGGAGCTGTTTTTT. It specifies CAISRTETNTGELFF.